This TCR beta chain was observed in a study of T cells in Graves' hyperthyroidism and ophthalmopathy. The CDR3 sequence is 17 residues long. The germline gives CDR1 SGHKS, CDR2 YYEKEE (reference sequence). V was clipped by 0 bases and J by 5 bases, with 15 bases between them. The investigators amplified TCR beta CDR3 regions from RNA transcripts. During a first-round RT-PCR of the TCR CDR3, the HTBI primer set was used. MiXCR, run by TCRdb on the multiplex PCR reads, gives a single entry per CDR3 protein. The sample lists around 600,000 distinct CDR3 sequences; approximately 14% were seen once. Among the patients, aged 18 to 65, hyperthyroidism was newly diagnosed and had lasted under 2 months. Of note for this clonotype: Its antigen is currently unknown.

Findings and limits, study-wide: Blood also held most thyroid clonotypes expanded beyond 0.001.

The clonotype comes from a woman aged 25 to 39 with Graves' hyperthyroidism. Source material: blood. V and J are TRBV5-5 and TRBJ1-6; D gene uncertain. CDR3 coding DNA: TGTGCCAGCAGCTTGGCCGTAGCAGCTCGGGATAATTCACCCCTCCACTTT. This codes for CASSLAVAARDNSPLHF.